The 21 T cell receptor beta chains below were found in one sample sequenced in a study of blood T cell repertoires in COVID-19. TCRdb's table, derived via immunoSEQ multiplex PCR, lists solely in-frame clones and lacks some. The data show about 230,000 clones, with roughly 83% seen just once and 2% to 3% held by the top ten. Sequencing input: peripheral blood. Every receptor here comes from a woman between 70 and 85 years old with active or convalescent COVID-19.

This rearrangement joins TRBV28 to TRBJ2-7; weak D call: TRBD2 (5 bases). There are 18 residues in the CDR3. The germline gives CDR1 MDHEN, CDR2 SYDVKM. Trimming shortened V by 2 bases and J by 2 bases, and 22 bases separated the two germline ends. The CDR3 sequence: CASSLMGVPAFKTYEQYF. The DNA for the CDR3 is TGTGCCAGCAGTTTAATGGGAGTCCCGGCATTCAAAACCTACGAGCAGTACTTC.

This chain links TRBV11-2 with TRBJ2-4; no clear D. Germline V gives CDR1 SGHAT, CDR2 FQNNGV. The CDR3 extends over 14 amino acids. V lost 1 base to trimming and J lost 6 bases, with 10 bases between them. The CDR3: CASSLAPSPNIQYF. The CDR3 DNA follows: TGTGCCAGCAGCTTAGCCCCCTCCCCAAACATTCAGTACTTC.

The chain recombines TRBV19 with TRBJ1-3; TRBD1 matches 7 bases. Germline CDR1 LNHDA, CDR2 SQIVND (reference sequence). V was clipped by 5 bases and J by 0 bases; unmatched bases: 7. The CDR3 has 16 amino acids. In DNA form, the CDR3 reads TGTGCCAGTAGTCGCCGGGACAGTCTCTCTGGAAACACCATATATTTT. This codes for CASSRRDSLSGNTIYF. The full variable domain, completed using reference TRBV19 and TRBJ1-3, is DGGITQSPKYLFRKEGQNVTLSCEQNLNHDAMYWYRQDPGQGLRLIYYSQIVNDFQKGDIAEGYSVSREKKESFPLTVTSAQKNPTAFYLCASSRRDSLSGNTIYFGEGSWLTVV.

The chain couples TRBV18 to TRBJ1-1; the match to TRBD1 covers 10 bases. Germline values: CDR1 KGHSH, CDR2 LQKENI. Trimming at V came to 4 bases and at J to 1 base, leaving 6 bases not matched to a gene. CDR3 length: 16 amino acids. The CDR3 bases are TGTGCCAGCTCACGAACAGGGGACAGGGGGAACACTGAAGCTTTCTTT. Translating it yields CASSRTGDRGNTEAFF.

This chain connects TRBV29-1 to TRBJ1-1, with TRBD1 matching 7 bases. This CDR3 spans 12 amino acids. The ends lost 7 bases at V and 2 bases at J; junction bases unmatched: 4. Germline values: CDR1 SQVTM, CDR2 ANQGSEA. CDR3 bases: TGCAGCGCCGGGACAGTAAACACTGAAGCTTTCTTT. This translates into CSAGTVNTEAFF.

The rearrangement links TRBV3-1 (or the pseudogene TRBV3-2) to TRBJ1-2; D remains unclear. Trimming left V 4 bases short and J 4 bases short, with 10 bases between. The CDR3 loop spans 13 amino acids. Germline V lookup: CDR1 LGHDT, CDR2 YNNKEL (reference sequence). The CDR3 protein is CASSPRSFYGYTF. In DNA, the CDR3 is TGTGCCAGCAGCCCCCGGTCTTTCTATGGCTACACCTTC.

The chain links TRBV19 to TRBJ2-2; D is possibly TRBD2 (5 bases). The CDR3 consists of 15 residues. Germline CDR1 is LNHDA and CDR2 is SQIVND (reference sequence). Between the trimmed V and J ends, which lost 6 bases and 2 bases, there was a span of 13 bases. CDR3 region: CASRVRGPNTGELFF. The CDR3 DNA reads as TGTGCCAGTAGGGTCCGCGGGCCCAACACCGGGGAGCTGTTTTTT.

This clone appeared a single time. This chain joins TRBV30 and TRBJ2-3; 8 bases are shared with TRBD1. This CDR3 region has 18 residues. Germline V gives CDR1 GTSNPN, CDR2 SVGIG (reference sequence). Trimming removed 4 bases from V and 5 bases from J; junction bases left unmatched: 20. The CDR3 reads CAWTIKPGQGAFGDTQYF. CDR3 nucleotide sequence: TGTGCCTGGACCATCAAGCCAGGTCAGGGGGCATTTGGAGATACGCAGTATTTT.

V is TRBV5-1 and J is TRBJ2-7, with 8 positions matching TRBD1. The ends lost 4 bases at V and 4 bases at J; junction bases unmatched: 10. CDR1 SGHRS and CDR2 YFSETQ come from the germline V gene. This CDR3 spans 15 amino acids. The DNA of the CDR3 is TGCGCCAGCAGCGCTATTGGGACAGGAAAGTACGAGCAGTACTTC. Translating it yields CASSAIGTGKYEQYF.

This clone was found a few times. The CDR3, as DNA: TGTGCCAGCAGCCGACTGGCCGGGACTAGCGGGGGGAATGAGCAGTTCTTC. Amino acids: CASSRLAGTSGGNEQFF. The rearrangement joins TRBV5-4 to TRBJ2-1, with TRBD2 matching over 15 bases. This CDR3 comprises 17 residues. Germline loops: CDR1 SGHNT, CDR2 YYREEE (reference sequence). The junction had 9 bases not matched to a gene; V was cut back by 4 bases and J by 7 bases.

The chain combines TRBV30 with TRBJ2-7, with 11 bases that match TRBD2. Germline trimming cut 5 bases from V and 6 bases from J; bases unmatched to any gene: 15. This CDR3 has 16 residues. Germline assignment: CDR1 GTSNPN and CDR2 SVGIG (reference sequence). CDR3 bases: TGTGCCTGGGCCTTCGGAAGTAGCGGGAGGGCGGGCGAGCAGTACTTC. The encoded protein is CAWAFGSSGRAGEQYF.

Worth noting for this clone: The junction differs from germline at one of its ends, possibly a read error. This chain connects TRBV4-3 to TRBJ2-1; D is perhaps TRBD2 (7 bases). This CDR3 is 19 amino acids long. The germline CDR1 and CDR2 sequences are LGHNA and YSLEER. Written as DNA, the CDR3 is TGCGCCAGCAGCGAAGATGGCCACGAAGGGCGGGGGCCTTTAAATGAGCAGTTCTTC. Its translation: CASSEDGHEGRGPLNEQFF.

The chain uses TRBV30 and TRBJ1-1; tentatively, D is TRBD1 (6 bases). Germline V lookup: CDR1 GTSNPN, CDR2 SVGIG (reference sequence). Trimming cost V 3 bases and J 2 bases, with 10 bases left between them. The CDR3 spans 13 residues. This CDR3 reads CAWRQGTNTEAFF. In DNA, the CDR3 is TGTGCCTGGAGACAGGGTACCAACACTGAAGCTTTCTTT.

Points on this clone: Other DNA sequences in this specimen translate into the identical CDR3. The gene calls are TRBV15 and TRBJ1-2; 11 nucleotides agree with TRBD1. This CDR3 region has 16 residues. The V segment lost 0 bases and the J segment 8 bases; nucleotides outside the gene matches: 8. Germline V gene data show CDR1 as LNHNV and CDR2 as YYDKDF (reference sequence). Here the CDR3 reads CATSRDPGQGARGYTF. For the CDR3, the DNA is TGTGCCACCAGCAGAGATCCTGGACAGGGGGCGCGGGGCTACACCTTC.

This chain links TRBV7-2 with TRBJ1-4, with TRBD1 identical over 7 bases. Per germline, CDR1 SGHTA and CDR2 FQGNSA. The CDR3 is 14 residues long. V was pared by 5 bases and J by 8 bases, with 8 bases of the junction left unmatched. CDR3 DNA: TGTGCCAGCAGCGCGACAGGGCAATACGAAAAACTGTTTTTT. Protein product: CASSATGQYEKLFF.

The chain joins TRBV2 to TRBJ1-1, with a possible D match to TRBD1 (5 bases). The CDR3 runs to 16 residues. The germline V gene encodes CDR1 SNHLY and CDR2 FYNNEI. V gave up 6 bases and J gave up 5 bases, with 22 bases separating them. The CDR3 sequence is CASRGGEAGLGTEAFF. The CDR3 DNA follows: TGTGCCAGCAGGGGGGGTGAGGCCGGGCTGGGGACTGAAGCTTTCTTT.

This chain connects TRBV4-1 to TRBJ1-2; 7 nucleotides match TRBD1. The germline gives CDR1 MGHRA, CDR2 YSYEKL. The CDR3 contains 16 residues. J gave up 3 bases and V 4 bases, and 11 bases lay outside the gene matches. CDR3 in DNA: TGCGCCAGCAGCCTGCTCGGACAGGTCCCGGACTATGGCTACACCTTC. This encodes CASSLLGQVPDYGYTF.

The gene calls are TRBV28 and TRBJ2-4; D perhaps matches TRBD2 (6 bases). The CDR3 runs to 15 residues. Between the trimmed V and J ends, which lost 3 bases and 3 bases, there was a span of 12 bases. The V gene's germline CDR1 is MDHEN and CDR2 SYDVKM. The CDR3 protein is CASSFFGGVKNIQYF. The CDR3 DNA follows: TGTGCCAGCAGTTTTTTCGGAGGGGTCAAAAACATTCAGTACTTC.

The gene calls are TRBV6-5 and TRBJ1-3; 7 nucleotides agree with TRBD1. Losses at the gene ends were 6 bases for V and 4 bases for J; bases not matched to a gene: 6. The CDR3 has 14 amino acids. Germline V lookup: CDR1 MNHEY, CDR2 SVGAGI. The CDR3 coding sequence is TGTGCCAGCAGCTCAACAGGGGTCGGAAACACCATATATTTT. It specifies CASSSTGVGNTIYF.

The CDR3 region has the DNA TGTGCCAGCACCGCAATCAGTTTCCTCGGGGGCTACACCTTC. It codes for CASTAISFLGGYTF. The gene calls are TRBV6-5 and TRBJ1-2; D is undetermined. Germline CDR1 and CDR2: MNHEY and SVGAGI. The V and J ends lost 7 bases and 8 bases respectively, with 20 bases between them. The CDR3 sequence is 14 residues long.

V and J are TRBV19 and TRBJ1-6; 7 nucleotides match TRBD1. The CDR3 length is 14 residues. Per germline, CDR1 LNHDA and CDR2 SQIVND (reference sequence). Losses at the gene ends were 7 bases for V and 5 bases for J; bases not matched to a gene: 5. The CDR3 coding sequence is TGTGCCAGTACCAATCAGGGGGATAATTCACCCCTCCACTTT. Its translation: CASTNQGDNSPLHF.